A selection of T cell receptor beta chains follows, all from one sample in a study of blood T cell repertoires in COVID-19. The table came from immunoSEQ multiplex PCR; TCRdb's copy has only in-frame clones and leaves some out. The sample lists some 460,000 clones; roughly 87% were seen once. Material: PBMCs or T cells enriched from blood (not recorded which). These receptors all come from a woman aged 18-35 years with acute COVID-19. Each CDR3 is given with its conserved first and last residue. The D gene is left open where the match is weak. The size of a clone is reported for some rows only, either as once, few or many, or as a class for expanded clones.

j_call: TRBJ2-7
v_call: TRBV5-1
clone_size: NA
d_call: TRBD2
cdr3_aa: CASSLALAGNEQYF
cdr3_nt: TGCGCCAGCAGCTTGGCCCTAGCGGGGAACGAGCAGTACTTC

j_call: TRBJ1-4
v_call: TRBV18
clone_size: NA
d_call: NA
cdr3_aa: CASSPGGPGDREKLFF
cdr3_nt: TGTGCCAGCTCACCAGGCGGGCCAGGGGACCGCGAAAAACTGTTTTTT

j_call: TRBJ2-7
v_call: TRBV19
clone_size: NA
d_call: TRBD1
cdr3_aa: CASSLGQYYEQYF
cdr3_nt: TGTGCCAGTAGTCTGGGACAGTACTACGAGCAGTACTTC

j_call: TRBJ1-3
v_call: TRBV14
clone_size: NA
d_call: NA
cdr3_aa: CASSQETGGFGNTIYF
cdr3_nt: TGTGCCAGCAGCCAAGAGACAGGCGGTTTTGGAAACACCATATATTTT

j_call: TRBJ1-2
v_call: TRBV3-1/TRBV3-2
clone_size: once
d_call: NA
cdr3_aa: CASSPSTVQAGYTF
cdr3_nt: TGTGCCAGCAGCCCCTCTACTGTGCAGGCTGGCTACACCTTC

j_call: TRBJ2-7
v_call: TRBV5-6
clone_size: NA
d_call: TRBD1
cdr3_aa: CASSPLGTGVYEQYF
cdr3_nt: TGTGCCAGCAGCCCCTTAGGGACAGGAGTCTACGAGCAGTACTTC

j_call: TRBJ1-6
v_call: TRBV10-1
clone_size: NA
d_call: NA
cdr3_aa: CASRAGGDSPLHF
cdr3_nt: TGCGCCAGCAGGGCAGGAGGTGATTCACCCCTCCACTTT

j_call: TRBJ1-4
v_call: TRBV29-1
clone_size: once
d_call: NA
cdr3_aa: CSGGTNEKLFF
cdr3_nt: TGCAGCGGCGGGACTAATGAAAAACTGTTTTTT

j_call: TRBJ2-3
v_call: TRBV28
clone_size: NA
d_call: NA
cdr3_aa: CASSLPGIDTQYF
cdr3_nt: TGTGCCAGCAGTTTGCCAGGCATCGATACGCAGTATTTT

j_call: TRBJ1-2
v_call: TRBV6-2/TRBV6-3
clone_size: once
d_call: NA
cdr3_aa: CASSLRDSYGYTF
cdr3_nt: TGTGCCAGCAGTCTCCGGGACTCTTATGGCTACACCTTC

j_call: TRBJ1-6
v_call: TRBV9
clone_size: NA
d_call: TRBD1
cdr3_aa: CASSGTGDSPLHF
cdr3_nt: TGTGCCAGCAGCGGAACAGGGGATTCACCCCTCCACTTT

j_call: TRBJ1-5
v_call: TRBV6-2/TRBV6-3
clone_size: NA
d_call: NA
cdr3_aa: CASSWAGIGNQPQHF
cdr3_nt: TGTGCCAGCAGTTGGGCAGGAATCGGAAATCAGCCCCAGCATTTT

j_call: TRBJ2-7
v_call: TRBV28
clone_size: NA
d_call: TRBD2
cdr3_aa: CASRVAGGPDEQYF
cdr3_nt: TGTGCCAGCAGGGTGGCGGGAGGGCCAGACGAGCAGTACTTC

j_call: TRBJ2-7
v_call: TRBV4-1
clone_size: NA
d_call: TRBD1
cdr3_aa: CASSQPGQGFYEQYF
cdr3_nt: TGCGCCAGCAGCCAGCCGGGACAGGGGTTCTACGAGCAGTACTTC

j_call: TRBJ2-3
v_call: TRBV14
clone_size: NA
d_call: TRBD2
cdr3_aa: CASSLRLSGSRADTQYF
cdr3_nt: TGTGCCAGCAGCTTACGACTTAGCGGGAGTAGGGCAGATACGCAGTATTTT

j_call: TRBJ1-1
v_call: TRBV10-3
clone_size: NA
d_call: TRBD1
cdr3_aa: CAIHDAGQGATEAFF
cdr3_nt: TGTGCCATTCATGATGCGGGACAGGGGGCCACTGAAGCTTTCTTT

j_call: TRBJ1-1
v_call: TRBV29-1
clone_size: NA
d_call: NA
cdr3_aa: CSVVARNTEAFF
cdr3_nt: TGCAGCGTTGTTGCGAGGAACACTGAAGCTTTCTTT

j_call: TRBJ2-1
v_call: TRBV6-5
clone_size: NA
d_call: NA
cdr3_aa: CASSYSHGSGNEQFF
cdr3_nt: TGTGCCAGCAGTTACTCACACGGGAGTGGGAATGAGCAGTTCTTC

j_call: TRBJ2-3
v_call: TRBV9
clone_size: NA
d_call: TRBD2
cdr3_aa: CASSPRGGLAPSTDTQYF
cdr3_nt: TGTGCCAGCAGCCCGCGCGGGGGACTAGCGCCTAGCACAGATACGCAGTATTTT

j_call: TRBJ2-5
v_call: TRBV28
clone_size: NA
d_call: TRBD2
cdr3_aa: CASTVLGGSEETQYF
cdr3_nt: TGTGCCAGCACCGTACTGGGAGGGAGCGAAGAGACCCAGTACTTC

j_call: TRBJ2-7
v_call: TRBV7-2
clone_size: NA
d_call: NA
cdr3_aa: CASSLGVMIPGYHEQYF
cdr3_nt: TGTGCCAGCAGCTTAGGGGTTATGATTCCGGGTTACCACGAGCAGTACTTC

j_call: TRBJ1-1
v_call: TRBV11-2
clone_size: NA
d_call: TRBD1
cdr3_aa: CASSMDRVGITEAFF
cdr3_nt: TGTGCCAGCAGCATGGACAGGGTAGGAATCACTGAAGCTTTCTTT

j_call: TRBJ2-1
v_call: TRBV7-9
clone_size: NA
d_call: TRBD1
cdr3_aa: CASSGQVNEQFF
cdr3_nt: TGTGCCAGCAGCGGACAGGTCAATGAGCAGTTCTTC

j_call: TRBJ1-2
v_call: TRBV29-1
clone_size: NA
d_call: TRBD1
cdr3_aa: CSVRQGQGDGYTF
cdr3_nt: TGCAGCGTCCGACAGGGACAGGGTGACGGCTACACCTTC

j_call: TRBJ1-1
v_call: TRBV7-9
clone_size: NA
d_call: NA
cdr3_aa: CASSPSGGEGTEAFF
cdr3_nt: TGTGCCAGCAGCCCAAGCGGGGGGGAAGGCACTGAAGCTTTCTTT